The clone carrying this TCR beta chain was seen many times. Its specificity is unknown. Using its own MiXCR run on the 5' RACE reads, TCRdb lists one record per CDR3 protein. The data show about 700,000 distinct CDR3 sequences, around 6% seen once. The CDR3 is made up of 15 amino acids. Germline V gene data show CDR1 as MNHEY and CDR2 as SMNVEV (reference sequence). V gave up 4 bases and J gave up 0 bases, with 10 bases separating them. The data are from a study of identical twins. Overall study findings and caveats: The study based its conclusions on cross-sectional statistical analysis and did not follow the same donors. Monozygotic twins shared more out-of-frame TCR alpha than recombination models predicted.

The rearrangement joins TRBV27 to TRBJ2-1; D gene ambiguous. This sequence originates from a man between 18 and 35 years old in good health. The sequenced sample consisted of naive T cells sorted from blood. This CDR3 is CASSWQANSYNEQFF. The CDR3 DNA reads as TGTGCCAGCAGTTGGCAGGCTAACTCCTACAATGAGCAGTTCTTC.